This TCR beta chain was obtained from a study of blood T cell repertoires in COVID-19. Repertoires were generated with immunoSEQ multiplex PCR, while TCRdb's copy carries only in-frame clones and drops some. The sample yields around 220,000 clones, 75% to 90% seen once. Patients from Seattle were sampled longitudinally, starting during active infection. The origin of this receptor is a woman of 80 years or more with COVID-19, enrolled during active disease. Sequenced sample: peripheral blood.

CDR3 sequence reads: CASSDPGQGARWAFF. CDR3 in DNA: TGTGCCAGCAGCGACCCGGGACAGGGGGCGAGGTGGGCTTTCTTT. V gene TRBV6-2 or TRBV6-3 combines with J gene TRBJ1-1, with 12 bases matching TRBD1. Germline V gives CDR1 MNHEY, CDR2 SVGEGT. The junction had 13 bases not matched to a gene; V was cut back by 6 bases and J by 11 bases. This CDR3 is built from 15 residues.